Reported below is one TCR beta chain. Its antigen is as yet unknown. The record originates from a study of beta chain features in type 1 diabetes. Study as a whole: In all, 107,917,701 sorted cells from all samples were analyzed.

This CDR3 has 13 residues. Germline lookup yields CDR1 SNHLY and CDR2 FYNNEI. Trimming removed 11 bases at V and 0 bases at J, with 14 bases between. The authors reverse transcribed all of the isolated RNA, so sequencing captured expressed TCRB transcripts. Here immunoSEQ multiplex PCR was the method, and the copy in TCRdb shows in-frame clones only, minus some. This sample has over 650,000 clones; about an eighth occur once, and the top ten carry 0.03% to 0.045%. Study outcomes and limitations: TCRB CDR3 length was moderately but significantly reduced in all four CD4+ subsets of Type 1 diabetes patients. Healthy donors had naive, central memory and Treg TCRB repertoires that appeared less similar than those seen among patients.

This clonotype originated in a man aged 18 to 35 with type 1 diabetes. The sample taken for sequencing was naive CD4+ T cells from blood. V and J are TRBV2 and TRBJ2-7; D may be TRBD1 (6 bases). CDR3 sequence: CAGNRDSSYEQYF. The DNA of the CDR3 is TGTGCCGGTAACAGGGATAGCTCCTACGAGCAGTACTTC.